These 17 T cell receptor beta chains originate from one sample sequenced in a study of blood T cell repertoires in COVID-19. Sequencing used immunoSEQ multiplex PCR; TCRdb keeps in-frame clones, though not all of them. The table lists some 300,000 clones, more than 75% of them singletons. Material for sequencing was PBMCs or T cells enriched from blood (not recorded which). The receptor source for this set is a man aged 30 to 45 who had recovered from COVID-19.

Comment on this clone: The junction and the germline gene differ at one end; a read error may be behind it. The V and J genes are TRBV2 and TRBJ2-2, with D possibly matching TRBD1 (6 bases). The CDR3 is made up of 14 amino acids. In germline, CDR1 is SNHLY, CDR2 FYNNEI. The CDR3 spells CASRSGTHTGELSF. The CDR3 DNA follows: TGTGCCAGCAGGTCGGGGACACACACCGGGGAGCTGTCTTTT.

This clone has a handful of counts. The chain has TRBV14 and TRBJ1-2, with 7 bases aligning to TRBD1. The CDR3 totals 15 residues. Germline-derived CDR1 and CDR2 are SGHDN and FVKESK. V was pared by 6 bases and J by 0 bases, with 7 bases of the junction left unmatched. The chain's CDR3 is CASSMTGSPNYGYTF. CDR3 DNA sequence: TGTGCCAGCAGTATGACAGGGAGTCCTAACTATGGCTACACCTTC.

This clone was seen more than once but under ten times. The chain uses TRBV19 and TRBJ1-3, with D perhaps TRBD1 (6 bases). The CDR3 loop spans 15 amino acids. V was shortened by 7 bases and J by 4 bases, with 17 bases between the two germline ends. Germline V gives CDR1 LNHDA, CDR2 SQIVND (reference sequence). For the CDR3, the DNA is TGTGCCAGTACCGTTTCCGGGGGGCTCGGAAACACCATATATTTT. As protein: CASTVSGGLGNTIYF.

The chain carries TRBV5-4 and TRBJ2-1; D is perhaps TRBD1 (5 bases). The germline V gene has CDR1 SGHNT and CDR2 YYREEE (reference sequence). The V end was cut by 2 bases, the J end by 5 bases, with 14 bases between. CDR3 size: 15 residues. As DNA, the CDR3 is TGTGCCAGCAGCTTAGGAACAGGAACCCACAATGAGCAGTTCTTC. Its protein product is CASSLGTGTHNEQFF.

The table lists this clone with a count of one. CDR3 sequence: CASNTGEYNEQFF. The CDR3 DNA is TGTGCCAGCAATACAGGCGAATACAATGAGCAGTTCTTC. The chain recombines TRBV6-5 with TRBJ2-1; the D gene is possibly TRBD1 (5 bases). The CDR3 totals 13 residues. V dropped 7 bases and J dropped 4 bases, with 11 bases sitting between them. Germline V gene sequence: CDR1 MNHEY, CDR2 SVGAGI.

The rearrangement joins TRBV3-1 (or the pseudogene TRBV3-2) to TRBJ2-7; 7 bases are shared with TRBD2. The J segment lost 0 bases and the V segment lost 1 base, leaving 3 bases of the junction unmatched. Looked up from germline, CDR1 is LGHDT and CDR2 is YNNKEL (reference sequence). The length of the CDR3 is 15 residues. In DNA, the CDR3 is TGTGCCAGCAGCCAAGGCCTAGCGGCCTCCTACGAGCAGTACTTC. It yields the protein CASSQGLAASYEQYF.

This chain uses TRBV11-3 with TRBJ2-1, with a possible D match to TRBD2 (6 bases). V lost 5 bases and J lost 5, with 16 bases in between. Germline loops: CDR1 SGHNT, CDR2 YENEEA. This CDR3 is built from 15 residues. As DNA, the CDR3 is TGTGCCAGCAGCCTATCCCGGGACTTCAACAATGAGCAGTTCTTC. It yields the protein CASSLSRDFNNEQFF.

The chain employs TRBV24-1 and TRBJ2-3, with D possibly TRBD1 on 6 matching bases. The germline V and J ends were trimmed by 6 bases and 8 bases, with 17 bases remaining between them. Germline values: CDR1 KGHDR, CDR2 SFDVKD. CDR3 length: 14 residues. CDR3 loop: CATSTPSGAGTQYF. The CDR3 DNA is TGTGCCACCAGTACCCCCTCAGGGGCCGGTACGCAGTATTTT.

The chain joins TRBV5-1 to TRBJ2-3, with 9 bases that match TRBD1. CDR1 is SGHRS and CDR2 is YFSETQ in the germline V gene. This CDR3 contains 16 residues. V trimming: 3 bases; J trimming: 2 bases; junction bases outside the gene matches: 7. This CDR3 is CASSSPGTGFTDTQYF. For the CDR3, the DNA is TGCGCCAGCAGCTCCCCCGGGACAGGGTTCACAGATACGCAGTATTTT.

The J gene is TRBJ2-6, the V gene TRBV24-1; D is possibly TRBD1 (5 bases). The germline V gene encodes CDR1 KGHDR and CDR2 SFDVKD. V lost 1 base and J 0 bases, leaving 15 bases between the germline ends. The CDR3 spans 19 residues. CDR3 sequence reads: CATSDLTGDIHSGANVLTF. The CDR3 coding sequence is TGTGCCACCAGTGATTTAACAGGTGACATACACTCTGGGGCCAACGTCCTGACTTTC.

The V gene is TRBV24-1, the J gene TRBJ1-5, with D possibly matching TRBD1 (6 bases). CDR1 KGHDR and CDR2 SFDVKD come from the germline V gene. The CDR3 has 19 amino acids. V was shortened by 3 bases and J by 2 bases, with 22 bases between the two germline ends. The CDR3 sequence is CATSDNTGITTLGNQPQHF. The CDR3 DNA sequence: TGTGCCACCAGTGATAATACAGGGATTACCACCCTTGGCAATCAGCCCCAGCATTTT.

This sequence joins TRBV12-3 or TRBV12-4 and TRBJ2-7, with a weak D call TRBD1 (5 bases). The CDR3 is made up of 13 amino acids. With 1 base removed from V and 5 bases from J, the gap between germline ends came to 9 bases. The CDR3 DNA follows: TGTGCCAGCAGTTTAGGGACACGCAACGAGCAGTACTTC. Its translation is CASSLGTRNEQYF.

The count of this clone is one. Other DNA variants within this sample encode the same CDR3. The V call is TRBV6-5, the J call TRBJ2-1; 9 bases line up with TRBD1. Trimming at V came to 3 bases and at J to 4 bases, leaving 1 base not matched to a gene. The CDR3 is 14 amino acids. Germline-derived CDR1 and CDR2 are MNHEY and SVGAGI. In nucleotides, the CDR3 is TGTGCCAGCAGTTATGGACAGGGGTACAATGAGCAGTTCTTC. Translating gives CASSYGQGYNEQFF.

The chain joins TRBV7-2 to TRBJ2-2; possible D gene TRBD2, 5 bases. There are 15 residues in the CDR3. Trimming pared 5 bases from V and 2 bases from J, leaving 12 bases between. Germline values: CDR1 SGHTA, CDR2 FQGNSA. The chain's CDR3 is CASSLNSANTGELFF. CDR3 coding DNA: TGTGCCAGCAGCCTCAATAGCGCAAACACCGGGGAGCTGTTTTTT.

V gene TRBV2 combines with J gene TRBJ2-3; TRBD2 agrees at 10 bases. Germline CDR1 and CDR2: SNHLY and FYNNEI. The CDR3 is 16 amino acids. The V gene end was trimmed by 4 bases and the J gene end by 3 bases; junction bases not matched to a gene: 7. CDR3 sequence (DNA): TGTGCCAGCAGTGGAGAGCGGGGGGGCCAGACAGATACGCAGTATTTT. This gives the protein CASSGERGGQTDTQYF. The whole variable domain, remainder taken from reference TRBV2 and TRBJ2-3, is EPEVTQTPSHQVTQMGQEVILRCVPISNHLYFYWYRQILGQKVEFLVSFYNNEISEKSEIFDDQFSVERPDGSNFTLKIRSTKLEDSAMYFCASSGERGGQTDTQYFGPGTRLTVL.

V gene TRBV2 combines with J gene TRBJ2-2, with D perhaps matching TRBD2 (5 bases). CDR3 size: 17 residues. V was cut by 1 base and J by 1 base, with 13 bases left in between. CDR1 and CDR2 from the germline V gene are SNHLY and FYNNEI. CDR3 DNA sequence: TGTGCCAGCAGTGAAGAGGGCAGCGGATGGAACACCGGGGAGCTGTTTTTT. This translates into CASSEEGSGWNTGELFF. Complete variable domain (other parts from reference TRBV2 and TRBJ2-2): EPEVTQTPSHQVTQMGQEVILRCVPISNHLYFYWYRQILGQKVEFLVSFYNNEISEKSEIFDDQFSVERPDGSNFTLKIRSTKLEDSAMYFCASSEEGSGWNTGELFFGEGSRLTVL.

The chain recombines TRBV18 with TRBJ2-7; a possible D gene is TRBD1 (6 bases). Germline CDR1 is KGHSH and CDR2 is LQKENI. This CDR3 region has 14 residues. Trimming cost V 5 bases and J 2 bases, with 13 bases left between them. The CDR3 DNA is TGTGCCAGCTCAAAGCCGACAGGAACCTACGAGCAGTACTTC. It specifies CASSKPTGTYEQYF.